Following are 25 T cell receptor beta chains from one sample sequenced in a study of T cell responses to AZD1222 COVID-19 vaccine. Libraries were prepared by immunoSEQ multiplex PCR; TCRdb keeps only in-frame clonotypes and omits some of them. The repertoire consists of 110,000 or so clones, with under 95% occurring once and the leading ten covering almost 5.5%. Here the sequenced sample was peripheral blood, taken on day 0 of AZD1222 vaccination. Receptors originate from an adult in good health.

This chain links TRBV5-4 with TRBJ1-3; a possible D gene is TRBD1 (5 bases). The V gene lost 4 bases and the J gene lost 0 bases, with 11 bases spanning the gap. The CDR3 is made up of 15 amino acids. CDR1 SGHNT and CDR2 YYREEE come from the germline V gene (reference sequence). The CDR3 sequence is CASSDDGHSGNTIYF. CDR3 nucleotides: TGTGCCAGCAGCGACGACGGACACTCTGGAAACACCATATATTTT.

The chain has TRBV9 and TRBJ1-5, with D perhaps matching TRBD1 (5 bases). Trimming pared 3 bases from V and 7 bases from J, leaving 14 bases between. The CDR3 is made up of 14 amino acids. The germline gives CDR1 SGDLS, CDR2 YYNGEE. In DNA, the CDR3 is TGTGCCAGCAGCGAGGGGTCCCCTGAGCAGCCCCAGCATTTT. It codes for CASSEGSPEQPQHF.

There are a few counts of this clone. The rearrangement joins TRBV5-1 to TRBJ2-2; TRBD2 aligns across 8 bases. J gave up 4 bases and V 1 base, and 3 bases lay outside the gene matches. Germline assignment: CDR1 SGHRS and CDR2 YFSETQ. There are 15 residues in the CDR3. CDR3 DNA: TGCGCCAGCAGCTTGCCCGGGAGGGGCACCGGGGAGCTGTTTTTT. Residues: CASSLPGRGTGELFF.

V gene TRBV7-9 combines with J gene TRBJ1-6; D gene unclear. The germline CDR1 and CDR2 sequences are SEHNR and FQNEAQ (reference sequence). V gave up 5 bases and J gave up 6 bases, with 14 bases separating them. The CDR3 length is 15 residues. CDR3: CASSPAESPNSPLHF. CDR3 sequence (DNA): TGTGCCAGCAGCCCGGCGGAGTCTCCTAATTCACCCCTCCACTTT.

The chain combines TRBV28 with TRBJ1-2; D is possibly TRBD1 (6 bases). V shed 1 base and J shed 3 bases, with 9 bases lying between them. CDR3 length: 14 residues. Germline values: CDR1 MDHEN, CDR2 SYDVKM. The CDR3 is CASSLSGVHYGYTF. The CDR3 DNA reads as TGTGCCAGCAGTTTATCAGGGGTGCACTATGGCTACACCTTC.

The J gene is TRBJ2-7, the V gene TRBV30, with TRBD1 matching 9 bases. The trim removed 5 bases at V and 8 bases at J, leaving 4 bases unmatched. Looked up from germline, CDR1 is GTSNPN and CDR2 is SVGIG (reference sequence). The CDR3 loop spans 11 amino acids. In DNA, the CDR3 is TGTGCCTGGGGGACAGGGCCACAGCAGTACTTC. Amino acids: CAWGTGPQQYF.

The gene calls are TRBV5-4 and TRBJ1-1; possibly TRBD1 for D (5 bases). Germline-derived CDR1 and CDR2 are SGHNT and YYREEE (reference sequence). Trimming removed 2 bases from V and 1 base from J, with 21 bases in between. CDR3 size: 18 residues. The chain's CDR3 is CASSLIGLGGRRNTEAFF. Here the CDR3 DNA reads TGTGCCAGCAGCTTAATAGGTCTCGGGGGAAGGCGGAACACTGAAGCTTTCTTT.

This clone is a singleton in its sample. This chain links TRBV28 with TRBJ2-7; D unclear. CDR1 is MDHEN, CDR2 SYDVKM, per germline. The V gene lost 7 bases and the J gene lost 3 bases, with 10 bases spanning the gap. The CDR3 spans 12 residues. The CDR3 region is CASKQHGYEQYF. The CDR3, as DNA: TGTGCCAGCAAACAACACGGCTACGAGCAGTACTTC. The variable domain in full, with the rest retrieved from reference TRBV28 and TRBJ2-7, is DVKVTQSSRYLVKRTGEKVFLECVQDMDHENMFWYRQDPGLGLRLIYFSYDVKMKEKGDIPEGYSVSREKKERFSLILESASTNQTSMYLCASKQHGYEQYFGPGTRLTVT.

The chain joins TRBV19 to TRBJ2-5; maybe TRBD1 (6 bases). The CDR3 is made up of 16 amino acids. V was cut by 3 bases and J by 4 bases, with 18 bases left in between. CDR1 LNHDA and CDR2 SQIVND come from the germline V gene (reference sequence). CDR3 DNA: TGTGCCAGTAGTATCTCGGGAACAGGGTGGGGAGAGACCCAGTACTTC. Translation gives CASSISGTGWGETQYF.

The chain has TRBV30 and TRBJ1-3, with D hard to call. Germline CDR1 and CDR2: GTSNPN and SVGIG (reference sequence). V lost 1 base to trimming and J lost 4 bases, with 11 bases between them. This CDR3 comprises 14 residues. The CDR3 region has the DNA TGTGCCTGGAGTGCCCCGTTCCCCGGAAACACCATATATTTT. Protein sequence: CAWSAPFPGNTIYF.

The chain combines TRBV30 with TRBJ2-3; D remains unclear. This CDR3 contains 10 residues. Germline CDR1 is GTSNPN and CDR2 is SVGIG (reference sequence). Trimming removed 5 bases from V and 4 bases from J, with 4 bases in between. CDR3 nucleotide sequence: TGTGCCTGGGGGGCAGATACGCAGTATTTT. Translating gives CAWGADTQYF.

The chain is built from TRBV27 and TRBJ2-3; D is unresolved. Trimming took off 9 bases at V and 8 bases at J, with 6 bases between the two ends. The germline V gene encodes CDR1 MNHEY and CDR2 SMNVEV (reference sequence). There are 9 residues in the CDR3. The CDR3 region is CARTVTQYF. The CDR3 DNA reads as TGTGCCAGGACCGTTACGCAGTATTTT.

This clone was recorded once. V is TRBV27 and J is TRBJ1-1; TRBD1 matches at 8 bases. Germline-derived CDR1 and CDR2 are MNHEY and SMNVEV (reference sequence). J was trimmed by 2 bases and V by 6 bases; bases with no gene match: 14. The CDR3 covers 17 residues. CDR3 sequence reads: CASSLIHEGQGNTEAFF. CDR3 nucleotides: TGTGCCAGCAGCCTTATACATGAAGGACAGGGTAACACTGAAGCTTTCTTT.

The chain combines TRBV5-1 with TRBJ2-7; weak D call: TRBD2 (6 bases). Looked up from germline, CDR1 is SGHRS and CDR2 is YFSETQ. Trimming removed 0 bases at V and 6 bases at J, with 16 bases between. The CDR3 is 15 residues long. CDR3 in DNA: TGCGCCAGCAGCTTGGCCCTGGGGCAGGGAGGCGAGCAGTACTTC. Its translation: CASSLALGQGGEQYF.

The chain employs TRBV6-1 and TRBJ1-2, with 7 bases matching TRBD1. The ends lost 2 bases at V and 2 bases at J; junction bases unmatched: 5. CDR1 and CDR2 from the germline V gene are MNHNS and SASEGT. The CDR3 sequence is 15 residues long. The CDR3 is CASSELPTGNYGYTF. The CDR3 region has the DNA TGTGCCAGCAGTGAACTACCGACAGGGAACTATGGCTACACCTTC.

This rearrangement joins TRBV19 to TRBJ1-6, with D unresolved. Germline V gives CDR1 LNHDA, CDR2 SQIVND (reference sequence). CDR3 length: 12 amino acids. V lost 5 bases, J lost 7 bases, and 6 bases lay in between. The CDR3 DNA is TGTGCCAGTAGTTGGAAGAATTCACCCCTCCACTTT. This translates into CASSWKNSPLHF.

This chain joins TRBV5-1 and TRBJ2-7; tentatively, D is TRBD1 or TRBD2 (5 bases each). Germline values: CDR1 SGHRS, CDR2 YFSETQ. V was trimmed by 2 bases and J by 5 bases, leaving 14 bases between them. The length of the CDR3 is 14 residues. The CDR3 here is CASSFPGQPHEQYF. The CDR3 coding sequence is TGCGCCAGCAGCTTCCCGGGGCAACCCCACGAGCAGTACTTC.

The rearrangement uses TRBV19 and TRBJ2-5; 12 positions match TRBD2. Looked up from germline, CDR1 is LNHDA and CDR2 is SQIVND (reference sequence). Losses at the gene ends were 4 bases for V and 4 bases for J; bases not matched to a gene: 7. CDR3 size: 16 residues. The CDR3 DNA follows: TGTGCCAGTAGTACGACTAGCGGGAGTGGGTTAGAGACCCAGTACTTC. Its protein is CASSTTSGSGLETQYF.

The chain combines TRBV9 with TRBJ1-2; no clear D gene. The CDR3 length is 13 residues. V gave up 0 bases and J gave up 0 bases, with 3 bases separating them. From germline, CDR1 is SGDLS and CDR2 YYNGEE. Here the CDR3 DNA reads TGTGCCAGCAGCGTAGAACCTAACTATGGCTACACCTTC. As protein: CASSVEPNYGYTF.

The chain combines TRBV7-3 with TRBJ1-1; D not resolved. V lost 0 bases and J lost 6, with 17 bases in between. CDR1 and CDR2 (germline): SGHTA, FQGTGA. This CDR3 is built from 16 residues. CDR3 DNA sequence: TGTGCCAGCAGCTTAACGGGAGGTCCTCGGGCTTCTGAAGCTTTCTTT. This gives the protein CASSLTGGPRASEAFF.

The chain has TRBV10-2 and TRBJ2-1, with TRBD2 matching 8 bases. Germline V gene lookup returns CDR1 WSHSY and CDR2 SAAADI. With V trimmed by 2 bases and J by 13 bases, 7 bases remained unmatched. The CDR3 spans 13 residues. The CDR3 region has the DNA TGCGCCAGCAGTGAGACTAGCGGAATGAGACAGTTCTTC. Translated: CASSETSGMRQFF.

CDR3 region: CASSPERVYEQYF. The CDR3 bases are TGCGCCAGCAGCCCGGAAAGGGTGTACGAGCAGTACTTC. The chain combines TRBV5-1 with TRBJ2-7; D is ambiguous. The CDR3 loop spans 13 amino acids. Germline values: CDR1 SGHRS, CDR2 YFSETQ. Between the trimmed V and J ends, which lost 4 bases and 4 bases, there was a span of 12 bases.

The DNA of the CDR3 is TGTGCCAGTAGTATAGAGGTCTCAACAACTAATGAAAAACTGTTTTTT. Protein product: CASSIEVSTTNEKLFF. The V and J genes are TRBV19 and TRBJ1-4; D is unclear. Germline assignment: CDR1 LNHDA and CDR2 SQIVND (reference sequence). V dropped 0 bases and J dropped 0 bases, with 8 bases sitting between them. This CDR3 has 16 amino acids. The variable domain in full, with the rest retrieved from reference TRBV19 and TRBJ1-4, is DGGITQSPKYLFRKEGQNVTLSCEQNLNHDAMYWYRQDPGQGLRLIYYSQIVNDFQKGDIAEGYSVSREKKESFPLTVTSAQKNPTAFYLCASSIEVSTTNEKLFFGSGTQLSVL.

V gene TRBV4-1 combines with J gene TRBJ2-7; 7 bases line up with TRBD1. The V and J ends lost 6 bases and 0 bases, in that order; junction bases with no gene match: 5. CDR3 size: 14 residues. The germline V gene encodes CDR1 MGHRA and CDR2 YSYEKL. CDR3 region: CASSPGTDSYEQYF. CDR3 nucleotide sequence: TGCGCCAGCAGTCCCGGGACAGACTCCTACGAGCAGTACTTC.

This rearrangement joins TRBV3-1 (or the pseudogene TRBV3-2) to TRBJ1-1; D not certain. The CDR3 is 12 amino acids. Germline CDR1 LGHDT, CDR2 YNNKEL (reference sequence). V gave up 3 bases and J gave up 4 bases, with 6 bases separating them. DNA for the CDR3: TGTGCCAGCAGCCAGGGTATCACTGAAGCTTTCTTT. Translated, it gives CASSQGITEAFF.